A selection of T cell receptor beta chains follows, all from one sample in a study of cytomegalovirus exposure and HLA in healthy donors. Assay used: immunoSEQ multiplex PCR; TCRdb lists only in-frame clones, some missing. The table includes around 150,000 clones, around two thirds detected once. The sequencing input was PBMCs. Receptors originate from a man in his fifties in good health and CMV-seronegative. CDR3s include the opening cysteine and the closing phenylalanine or tryptophan. A D gene is named only where the DNA matches it firmly. Clone size is given for some rows only: seen once, a few or many times, or a class if the clone is expanded.

V gene: TRBV11-2; J gene: TRBJ1-2; clone size: NA; D gene: TRBD1; CDR3 DNA: TGTGCCAGCAGCTGGGACAGGAACTATGGCTACACCTTC; CDR3 protein: CASSWDRNYGYTF
V gene: TRBV19; J gene: TRBJ2-2; clone size: NA; D gene: NA; CDR3 DNA: TGTGCCAGTAGTATTAGGCCTAGGCAGGGATACACCGGGGAGCTGTTTTTT; CDR3 protein: CASSIRPRQGYTGELFF
V gene: TRBV19; J gene: TRBJ1-1; clone size: NA; D gene: NA; CDR3 DNA: TGTGCCAGTAGTGCTCCCTATGGGGAGCCTCCAATTGAAGCTTTCTTT; CDR3 protein: CASSAPYGEPPIEAFF
V gene: TRBV5-1; J gene: TRBJ2-5; clone size: NA; D gene: TRBD2; CDR3 DNA: TGCGCCAGCAGCTGGGGACTAGCGGGGGTAGAGACCCAGTACTTC; CDR3 protein: CASSWGLAGVETQYF
V gene: TRBV5-6; J gene: TRBJ2-3; clone size: NA; D gene: TRBD2; CDR3 DNA: TGTGCCAGCAGCTTGTCCCGCGGGGGGGCGCGAACAGATACGCAGTATTTT; CDR3 protein: CASSLSRGGARTDTQYF
V gene: TRBV6-6; J gene: TRBJ1-6; clone size: NA; D gene: NA; CDR3 DNA: TGTGCCAGCACCTCCTGGAGCTCCTATAATTCACCCCTCCACTTT; CDR3 protein: CASTSWSSYNSPLHF
V gene: TRBV7-2; J gene: TRBJ1-6; clone size: NA; D gene: NA; CDR3 DNA: TGTGCCAGCAGCGCAATAGGGGATTCACCCCTCCACTTT; CDR3 protein: CASSAIGDSPLHF
V gene: TRBV6-5; J gene: TRBJ1-2; clone size: few; D gene: TRBD1; CDR3 DNA: TGTGCCAGCAGCCGGGACAGGGGGGCTGGCTACACCTTC; CDR3 protein: CASSRDRGAGYTF
V gene: TRBV19; J gene: TRBJ1-1; clone size: NA; D gene: NA; CDR3 DNA: TGTGCCAGTAGTATGTTCGCGCGGGGGGGGACTGAAGCTTTCTTT; CDR3 protein: CASSMFARGGTEAFF
V gene: TRBV20-1; J gene: TRBJ2-5; clone size: NA; D gene: NA; CDR3 DNA: TGCAGTGCCCCTGACAGAGAGACCCAGTACTTC; CDR3 protein: CSAPDRETQYF
V gene: TRBV9; J gene: TRBJ2-7; clone size: NA; D gene: NA; CDR3 DNA: TGTGCCAGCAGCCTCAGAGGGCCCTTAGACGCCTACGAGCAGTACTTC; CDR3 protein: CASSLRGPLDAYEQYF
V gene: TRBV18; J gene: TRBJ2-7; clone size: NA; D gene: TRBD1; CDR3 DNA: TGTGCCAGCTCACCGGTTTCCGGGACAGGGGTCGAGCAGTACTTC; CDR3 protein: CASSPVSGTGVEQYF
V gene: TRBV5-1; J gene: TRBJ2-7; clone size: NA; D gene: TRBD1; CDR3 DNA: TGCGCCAGCAGCTTGCAGGGACAGGGTAGCTCCTACGAGCAGTACTTC; CDR3 protein: CASSLQGQGSSYEQYF
V gene: TRBV6-5; J gene: TRBJ1-1; clone size: NA; D gene: NA; CDR3 DNA: TGTGCCAGCACCCTAGGGGAGGGAACGAACACTGAAGCTTTCTTT; CDR3 protein: CASTLGEGTNTEAFF
V gene: TRBV11-3; J gene: TRBJ1-2; clone size: once; D gene: TRBD1; CDR3 DNA: TGTGCCAGCAGCTTACGGGGGTCCAGGGGGAGCTACACCTTC; CDR3 protein: CASSLRGSRGSYTF
V gene: TRBV11-3; J gene: TRBJ1-5; clone size: few; D gene: NA; CDR3 DNA: TGTGCCAGCATCCAGGGTCAGCCCCAGCATTTT; CDR3 protein: CASIQGQPQHF
V gene: TRBV7-2; J gene: TRBJ1-2; clone size: NA; D gene: NA; CDR3 DNA: TGTGCCAGCAGCTTAGATGGTCCAGGGAACTATGGCTACACCTTC; CDR3 protein: CASSLDGPGNYGYTF
V gene: TRBV4-3; J gene: TRBJ1-1; clone size: NA; D gene: NA; CDR3 DNA: TGCGCCAGCAGCCAAGGTTATCAGGAAGCTTTCTTT; CDR3 protein: CASSQGYQEAFF
V gene: TRBV11-2; J gene: TRBJ2-7; clone size: NA; D gene: NA; CDR3 DNA: TGTGCCAGCTCTCGGGTCAGAGCCTACGAGCAGTACTTC; CDR3 protein: CASSRVRAYEQYF
V gene: TRBV11-1; J gene: TRBJ2-3; clone size: few; D gene: TRBD2; CDR3 DNA: TGTGCCAGCAGCACAGGGGAGCGGGGGGGTGCAGATACGCAGTATTTT; CDR3 protein: CASSTGERGGADTQYF
V gene: TRBV5-4; J gene: TRBJ2-5; clone size: NA; D gene: NA; CDR3 DNA: TGTGCCAGCAGCTTCGGAGACGAGGAGACCCAGTACTTC; CDR3 protein: CASSFGDEETQYF
V gene: TRBV5-1; J gene: TRBJ2-2; clone size: NA; D gene: TRBD2; CDR3 DNA: TGCGCCAGCAGCCGCCGGGAGGGGTCCGGGGAGCTGTTTTTT; CDR3 protein: CASSRREGSGELFF
V gene: TRBV28; J gene: TRBJ1-1; clone size: NA; D gene: TRBD1; CDR3 DNA: TGTGCCAGCAGTGGGGACAGGGATGAAGCTTTCTTT; CDR3 protein: CASSGDRDEAFF
V gene: TRBV4-1; J gene: TRBJ1-5; clone size: once; D gene: NA; CDR3 DNA: TGCGCCAGCAGCCAAGAACCAGGGATGTGGCCCCAGCATTTT; CDR3 protein: CASSQEPGMWPQHF
V gene: TRBV6-5; J gene: TRBJ1-1; clone size: NA; D gene: NA; CDR3 DNA: TGTGCCAGCAGTTACCCGGGGTGGACTGAAGCTTTCTTT; CDR3 protein: CASSYPGWTEAFF
V gene: TRBV19; J gene: TRBJ2-6; clone size: NA; D gene: NA; CDR3 DNA: TGTGCCAGTTTCCACAGGTCCTCTGGGGCCAACGTCCTGACTTTC; CDR3 protein: CASFHRSSGANVLTF
V gene: TRBV2; J gene: TRBJ2-3; clone size: NA; D gene: NA; CDR3 DNA: TGTGCCAGCAGTGGACAGACGGATACGCAGTATTTT; CDR3 protein: CASSGQTDTQYF
V gene: TRBV5-4; J gene: TRBJ1-1; clone size: NA; D gene: TRBD1; CDR3 DNA: TGTGCCAGCAGCTTGGGGCTGGACAGGGCGAACACTGAAGCTTTCTTT; CDR3 protein: CASSLGLDRANTEAFF
V gene: TRBV5-6; J gene: TRBJ1-5; clone size: few; D gene: NA; CDR3 DNA: TGTGCCAGCAGCTTTCGACCTTCACTAGCGAGCAATCAGCCCCAGCATTTT; CDR3 protein: CASSFRPSLASNQPQHF
V gene: TRBV5-1; J gene: TRBJ2-7; clone size: few; D gene: NA; CDR3 DNA: TGCGCCAGCAGTTTCCGGGACAACTCCTACGAGCAGTACTTC; CDR3 protein: CASSFRDNSYEQYF
V gene: TRBV29-1; J gene: TRBJ1-2; clone size: NA; D gene: TRBD1; CDR3 DNA: TGCAGCGTTGAATCCCGACAGGGATTTACCCTTTATGGCTACACCTTC; CDR3 protein: CSVESRQGFTLYGYTF
V gene: TRBV5-1; J gene: TRBJ1-3; clone size: NA; D gene: TRBD1; CDR3 DNA: TGCGCCAGCAGCTCCGGAGGGACAGACTCTGGAAACACCATATATTTT; CDR3 protein: CASSSGGTDSGNTIYF
V gene: TRBV7-2; J gene: TRBJ2-7; clone size: NA; D gene: TRBD1; CDR3 DNA: TGTGCCAGCAGCTTTGGACAGGTCGAGTCCTACGAGCAGTACTTC; CDR3 protein: CASSFGQVESYEQYF
V gene: TRBV5-1; J gene: TRBJ1-1; clone size: NA; D gene: TRBD1; CDR3 DNA: TGCGCCAGCAGCTTGAGAGGGACAGGGCGTGGTGAAGCTTTCTTT; CDR3 protein: CASSLRGTGRGEAFF
V gene: TRBV7-2; J gene: TRBJ2-1; clone size: NA; D gene: NA; CDR3 DNA: TGTGCCAGCAGCTTAGAAATCGCAGGGCAGTACGATGAGCAGTTCTTC; CDR3 protein: CASSLEIAGQYDEQFF
V gene: TRBV5-1; J gene: TRBJ2-5; clone size: NA; D gene: TRBD2; CDR3 DNA: TGCGCCAGCAGCTTGATAGTAGCGGGGGAAGAGACCCAGTACTTC; CDR3 protein: CASSLIVAGEETQYF
V gene: TRBV5-6; J gene: TRBJ1-4; clone size: NA; D gene: TRBD1; CDR3 DNA: TGTGCCAGCAGGCTGACAGGGGCTAGTGCAACTAATGAAAAACTGTTTTTT; CDR3 protein: CASRLTGASATNEKLFF
V gene: TRBV7-8; J gene: TRBJ2-3; clone size: few; D gene: NA; CDR3 DNA: TGTGCCAGCAGCTCGTCCAGGGGCACAGATACGCAGTATTTT; CDR3 protein: CASSSSRGTDTQYF
V gene: TRBV4-1; J gene: TRBJ2-7; clone size: few; D gene: NA; CDR3 DNA: TGCGCCAGCAGCCCCTCCGGGCAGGGCCCCTACGAGCAGTACTTC; CDR3 protein: CASSPSGQGPYEQYF
V gene: TRBV25-1; J gene: TRBJ1-1; clone size: NA; D gene: TRBD1; CDR3 DNA: TGTGCCAGCAGTGACCCTGGACAGGTAAACACTGAAGCTTTCTTT; CDR3 protein: CASSDPGQVNTEAFF
V gene: TRBV9; J gene: TRBJ2-2; clone size: NA; D gene: NA; CDR3 DNA: TGTGCCAGCAGCCCCCACACCAGGGGAACCGGGGAGCTGTTTTTT; CDR3 protein: CASSPHTRGTGELFF
V gene: TRBV7-9; J gene: TRBJ1-2; clone size: NA; D gene: NA; CDR3 DNA: TGTGCCAGCAGCTTAGGGGCAGGGGATTATGGCTACACCTTC; CDR3 protein: CASSLGAGDYGYTF
V gene: TRBV7-2; J gene: TRBJ2-3; clone size: few; D gene: NA; CDR3 DNA: TGTGCCAGCAGCTCACGGTACGATACGCAGTATTTT; CDR3 protein: CASSSRYDTQYF
V gene: TRBV7-6; J gene: TRBJ2-5; clone size: NA; D gene: NA; CDR3 DNA: TGTGCCAGCAGTGGGGGGGGCTCGGAGACCCAGTACTTC; CDR3 protein: CASSGGGSETQYF
V gene: TRBV7-8; J gene: TRBJ2-1; clone size: NA; D gene: NA; CDR3 DNA: TGTGCCAGCAGCTCCTCTTTTCGCGGCAGCTCCTACAATGAGCAGTTCTTC; CDR3 protein: CASSSSFRGSSYNEQFF
V gene: TRBV19; J gene: TRBJ2-5; clone size: once; D gene: NA; CDR3 DNA: TGTGCCAGTAGTATCCATTCAGGGTACCAAGAGACCCAGTACTTC; CDR3 protein: CASSIHSGYQETQYF
V gene: TRBV28; J gene: TRBJ1-2; clone size: NA; D gene: NA; CDR3 DNA: TGTGCCAGCAGCCAGAATAGGGGCGCTGGCTATGGCTACACCTTC; CDR3 protein: CASSQNRGAGYGYTF
V gene: TRBV19; J gene: TRBJ2-4; clone size: once; D gene: TRBD2; CDR3 DNA: TGTGCCAGTTCTAGCGGGACTGCCAAAAACATTCAGTACTTC; CDR3 protein: CASSSGTAKNIQYF
V gene: TRBV19; J gene: TRBJ1-5; clone size: few; D gene: TRBD1; CDR3 DNA: TGTGCCAGTACTGACAGGGTAAATCAGCCCCAGCATTTT; CDR3 protein: CASTDRVNQPQHF
V gene: TRBV7-6; J gene: TRBJ2-3; clone size: once; D gene: NA; CDR3 DNA: TGTGCCAGCAGCTTAGGGGGATCGGGCGGGGGCCCAAGCACAGATACGCAGTATTTT; CDR3 protein: CASSLGGSGGGPSTDTQYF
V gene: TRBV5-4; J gene: TRBJ2-1; clone size: NA; D gene: NA; CDR3 DNA: TGTGCCAGCAGCTCCTCATTCTCGACAGTAGAGCAGTTCTTC; CDR3 protein: CASSSSFSTVEQFF
V gene: TRBV28; J gene: TRBJ1-1; clone size: NA; D gene: NA; CDR3 DNA: TGTGCCAGCGGTAGAGATGAAGCTTTCTTT; CDR3 protein: CASGRDEAFF
V gene: TRBV6-5; J gene: TRBJ1-5; clone size: NA; D gene: TRBD1; CDR3 DNA: TGTGCCAGCAGTTCCGGACAGGGGAGCAATCAGCCCCAGCATTTT; CDR3 protein: CASSSGQGSNQPQHF
V gene: TRBV18; J gene: TRBJ2-3; clone size: NA; D gene: TRBD2; CDR3 DNA: TGTGCCAGCTCCTGGTGGCGGGGGGGCACAGATACGCAGTATTTT; CDR3 protein: CASSWWRGGTDTQYF
V gene: TRBV6-1; J gene: TRBJ1-1; clone size: many; D gene: TRBD1; CDR3 DNA: TGTGCCAGCACCCCCCGGACAGGGAGGTTTGAAGCTTTCTTT; CDR3 protein: CASTPRTGRFEAFF